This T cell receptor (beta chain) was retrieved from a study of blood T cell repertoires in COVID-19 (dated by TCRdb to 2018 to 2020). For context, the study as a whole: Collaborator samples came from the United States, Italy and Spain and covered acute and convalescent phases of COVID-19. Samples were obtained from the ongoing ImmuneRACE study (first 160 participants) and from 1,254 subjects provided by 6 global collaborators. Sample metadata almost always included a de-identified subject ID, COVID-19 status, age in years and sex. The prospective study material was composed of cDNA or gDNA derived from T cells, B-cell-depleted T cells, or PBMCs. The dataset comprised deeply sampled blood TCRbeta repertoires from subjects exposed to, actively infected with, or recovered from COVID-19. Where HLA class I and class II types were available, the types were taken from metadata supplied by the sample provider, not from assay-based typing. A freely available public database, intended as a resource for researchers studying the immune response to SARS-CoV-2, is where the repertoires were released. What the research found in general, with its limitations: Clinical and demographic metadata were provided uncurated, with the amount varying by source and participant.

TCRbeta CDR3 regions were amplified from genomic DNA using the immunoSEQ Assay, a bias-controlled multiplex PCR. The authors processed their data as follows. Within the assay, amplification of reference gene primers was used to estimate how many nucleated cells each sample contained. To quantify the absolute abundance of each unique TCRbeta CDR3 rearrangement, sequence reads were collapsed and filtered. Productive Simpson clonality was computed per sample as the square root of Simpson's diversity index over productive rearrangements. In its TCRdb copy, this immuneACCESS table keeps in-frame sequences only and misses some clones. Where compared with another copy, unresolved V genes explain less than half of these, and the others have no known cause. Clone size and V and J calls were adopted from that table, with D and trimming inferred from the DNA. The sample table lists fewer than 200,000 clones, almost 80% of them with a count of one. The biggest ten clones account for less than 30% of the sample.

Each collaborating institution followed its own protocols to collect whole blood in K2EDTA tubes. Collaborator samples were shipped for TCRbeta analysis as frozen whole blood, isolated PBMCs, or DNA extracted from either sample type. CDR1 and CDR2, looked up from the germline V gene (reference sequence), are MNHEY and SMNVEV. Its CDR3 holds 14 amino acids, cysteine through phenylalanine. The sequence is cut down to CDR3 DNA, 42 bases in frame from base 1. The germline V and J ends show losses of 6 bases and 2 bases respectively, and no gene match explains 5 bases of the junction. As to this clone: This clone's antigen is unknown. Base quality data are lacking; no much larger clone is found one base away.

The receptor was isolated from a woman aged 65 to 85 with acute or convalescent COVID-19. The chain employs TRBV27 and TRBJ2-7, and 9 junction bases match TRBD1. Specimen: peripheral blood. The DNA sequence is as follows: TGTGCCAGCAGCCCGCGACAGGGGGCCTACGAGCAGTACTTC. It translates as CASSPRQGAYEQYF.